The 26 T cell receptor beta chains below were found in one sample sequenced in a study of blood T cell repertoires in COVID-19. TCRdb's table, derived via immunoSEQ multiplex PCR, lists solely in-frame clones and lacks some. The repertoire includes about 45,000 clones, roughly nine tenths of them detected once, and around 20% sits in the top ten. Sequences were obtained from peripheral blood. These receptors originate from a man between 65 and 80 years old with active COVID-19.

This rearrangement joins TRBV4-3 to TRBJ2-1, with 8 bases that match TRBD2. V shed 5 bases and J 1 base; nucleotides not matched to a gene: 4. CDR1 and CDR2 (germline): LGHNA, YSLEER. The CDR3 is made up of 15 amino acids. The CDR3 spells CASSFREGSYNEQFF. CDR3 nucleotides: TGCGCCAGCAGCTTTCGGGAGGGGTCCTACAATGAGCAGTTCTTC.

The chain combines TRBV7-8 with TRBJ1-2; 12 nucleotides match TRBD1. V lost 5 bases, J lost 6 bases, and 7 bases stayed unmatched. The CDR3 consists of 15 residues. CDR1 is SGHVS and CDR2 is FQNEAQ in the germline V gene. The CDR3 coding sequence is TGTGCCAGCAGCGGCCGGGACAGGGGGCAGAATGGCTACACCTTC. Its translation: CASSGRDRGQNGYTF.

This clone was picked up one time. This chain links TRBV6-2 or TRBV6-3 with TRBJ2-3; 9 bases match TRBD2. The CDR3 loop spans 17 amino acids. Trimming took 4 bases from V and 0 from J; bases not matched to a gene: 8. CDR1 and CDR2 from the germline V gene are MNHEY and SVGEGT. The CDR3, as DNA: TGTGCCAGCAGTTGGCTAGCGGGGAGGCCTAGCACAGATACGCAGTATTTT. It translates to CASSWLAGRPSTDTQYF.

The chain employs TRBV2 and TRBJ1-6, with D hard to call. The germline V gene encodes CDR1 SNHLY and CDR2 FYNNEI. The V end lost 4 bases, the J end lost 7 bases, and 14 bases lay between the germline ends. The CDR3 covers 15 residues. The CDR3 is CASSVDNGRNSPLHF. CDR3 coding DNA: TGTGCCAGCAGTGTCGATAACGGGAGAAATTCACCCCTCCACTTT.

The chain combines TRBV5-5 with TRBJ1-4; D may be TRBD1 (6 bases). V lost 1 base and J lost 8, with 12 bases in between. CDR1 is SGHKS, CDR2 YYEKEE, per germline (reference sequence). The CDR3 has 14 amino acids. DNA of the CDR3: TGTGCCAGCAGCTTGTTACAGGGAGGGGAAAAACTGTTTTTT. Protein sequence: CASSLLQGGEKLFF. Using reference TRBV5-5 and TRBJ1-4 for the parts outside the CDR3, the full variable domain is DAGVTQSPTHLIKTRGQQVTLRCSPISGHKSVSWYQQVLGQGPQFIFQYYEKEERGRGNFPDRFSARQFPNYSSELNVNALLLGDSALYLCASSLLQGGEKLFFGSGTQLSVL.

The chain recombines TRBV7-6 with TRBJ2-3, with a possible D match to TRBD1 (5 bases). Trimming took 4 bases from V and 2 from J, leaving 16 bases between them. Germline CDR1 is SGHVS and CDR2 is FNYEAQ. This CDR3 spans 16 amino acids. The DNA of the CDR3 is TGTGCCAGCAGCTCAAGACAGCTACAACTCACAGATACGCAGTATTTT. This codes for CASSSRQLQLTDTQYF.

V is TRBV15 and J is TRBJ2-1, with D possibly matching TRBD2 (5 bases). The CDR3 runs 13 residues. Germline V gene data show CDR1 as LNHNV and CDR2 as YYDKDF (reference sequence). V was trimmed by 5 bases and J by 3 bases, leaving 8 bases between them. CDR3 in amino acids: CATSSGIYNEQFF. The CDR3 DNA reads TGTGCCACCAGCTCGGGAATCTACAATGAGCAGTTCTTC.

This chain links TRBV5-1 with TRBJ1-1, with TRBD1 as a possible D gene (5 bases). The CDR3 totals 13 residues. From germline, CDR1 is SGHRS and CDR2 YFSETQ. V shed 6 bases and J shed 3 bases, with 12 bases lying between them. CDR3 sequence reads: CASTSGRDTEAFF. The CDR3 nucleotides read TGCGCCAGCACCTCAGGCAGGGACACTGAAGCTTTCTTT.

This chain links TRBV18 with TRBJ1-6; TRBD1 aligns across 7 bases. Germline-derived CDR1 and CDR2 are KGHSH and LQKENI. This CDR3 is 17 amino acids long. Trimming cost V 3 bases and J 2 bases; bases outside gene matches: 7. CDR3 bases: TGTGCCAGCTCACCCCGACAGGGACGCACCTATAATTCACCCCTCCACTTT. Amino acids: CASSPRQGRTYNSPLHF.

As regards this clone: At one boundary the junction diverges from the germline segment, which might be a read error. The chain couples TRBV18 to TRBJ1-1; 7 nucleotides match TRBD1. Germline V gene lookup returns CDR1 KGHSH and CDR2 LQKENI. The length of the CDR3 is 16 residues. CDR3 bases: TGTGCCAGCTCGCCACACAGGGGAAGGGGGAACACTGAAGCTTTCTTT. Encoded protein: CASSPHRGRGNTEAFF. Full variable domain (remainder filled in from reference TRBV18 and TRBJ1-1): NAGVMQNPRHLVRRRGQEARLRCSPMKGHSHVYWYRQLPEEGLKFMVYLQKENIIDESGMPKERFSAEFPKEGPSILRIQQVVRGDSAAYFCASSPHRGRGNTEAFFGQGTRLTVV.

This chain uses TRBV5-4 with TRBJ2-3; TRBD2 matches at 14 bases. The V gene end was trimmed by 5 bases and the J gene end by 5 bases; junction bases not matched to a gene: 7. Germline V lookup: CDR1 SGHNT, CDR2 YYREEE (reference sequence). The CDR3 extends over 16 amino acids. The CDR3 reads CASRQGLAGEGDTQYF. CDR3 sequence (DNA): TGTGCCAGCAGACAGGGACTAGCGGGAGAGGGAGATACGCAGTATTTT.

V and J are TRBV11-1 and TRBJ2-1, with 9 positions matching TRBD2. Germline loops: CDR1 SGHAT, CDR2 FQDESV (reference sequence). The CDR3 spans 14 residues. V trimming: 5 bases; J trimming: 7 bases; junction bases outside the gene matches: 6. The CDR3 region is CASSPRAGGNEQFF. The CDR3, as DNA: TGTGCCAGCAGCCCGCGGGCGGGGGGGAATGAGCAGTTCTTC.

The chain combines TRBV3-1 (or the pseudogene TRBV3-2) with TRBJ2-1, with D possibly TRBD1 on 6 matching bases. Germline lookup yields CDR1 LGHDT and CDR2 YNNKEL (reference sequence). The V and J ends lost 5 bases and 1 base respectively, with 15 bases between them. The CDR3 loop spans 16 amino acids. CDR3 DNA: TGTGCCAGCAGCGACCTAATGGGGGCTTCCTACAATGAGCAGTTCTTC. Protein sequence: CASSDLMGASYNEQFF.

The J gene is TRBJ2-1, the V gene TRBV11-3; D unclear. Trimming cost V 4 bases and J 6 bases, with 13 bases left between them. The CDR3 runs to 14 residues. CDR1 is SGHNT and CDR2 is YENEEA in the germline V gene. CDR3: CASSSKRRGNEQFF. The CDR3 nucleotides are TGTGCCAGCAGCTCTAAGCGTAGAGGCAATGAGCAGTTCTTC. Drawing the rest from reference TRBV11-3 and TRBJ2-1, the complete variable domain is EAGVVQSPRYKIIEKKQPVAFWCNPISGHNTLYWYLQNLGQGPELLIRYENEEAVDDSQLPKDRFSAERLKGVDSTLKIQPAELGDSAVYLCASSSKRRGNEQFFGPGTRLTVL.

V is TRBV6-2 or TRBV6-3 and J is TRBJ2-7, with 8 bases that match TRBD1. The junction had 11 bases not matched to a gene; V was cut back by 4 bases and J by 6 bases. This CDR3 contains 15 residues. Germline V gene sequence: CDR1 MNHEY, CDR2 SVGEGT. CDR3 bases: TGTGCCAGCAGTTTCAGACAGGGGTCTTTGGGCGAGCAGTACTTC. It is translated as CASSFRQGSLGEQYF.

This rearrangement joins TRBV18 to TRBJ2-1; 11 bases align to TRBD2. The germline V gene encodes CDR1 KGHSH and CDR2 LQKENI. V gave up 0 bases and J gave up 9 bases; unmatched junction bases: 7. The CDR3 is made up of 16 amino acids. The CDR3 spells CASSPPQLAGAAEQFF. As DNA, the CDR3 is TGTGCCAGCTCACCACCGCAACTAGCGGGAGCTGCTGAGCAGTTCTTC.

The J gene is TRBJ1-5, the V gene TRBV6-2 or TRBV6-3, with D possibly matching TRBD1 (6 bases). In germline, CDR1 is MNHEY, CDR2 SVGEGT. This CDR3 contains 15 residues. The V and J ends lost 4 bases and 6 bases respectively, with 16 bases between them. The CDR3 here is CASSSHSGGGQPQHF. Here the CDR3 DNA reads TGTGCCAGCAGTTCGCATTCGGGGGGCGGTCAGCCCCAGCATTTT.

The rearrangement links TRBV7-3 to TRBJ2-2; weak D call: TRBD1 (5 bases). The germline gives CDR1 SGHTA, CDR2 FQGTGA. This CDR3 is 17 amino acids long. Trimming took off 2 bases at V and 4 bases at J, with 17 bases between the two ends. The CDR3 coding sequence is TGTGCCAGCAGCTTAGCCCACGAGACAGTAACCACCGGGGAGCTGTTTTTT. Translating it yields CASSLAHETVTTGELFF.

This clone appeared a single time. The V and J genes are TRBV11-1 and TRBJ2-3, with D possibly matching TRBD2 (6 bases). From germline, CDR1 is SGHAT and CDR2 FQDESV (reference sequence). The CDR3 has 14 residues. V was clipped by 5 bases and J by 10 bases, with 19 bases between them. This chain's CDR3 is CASSQTGLFESQYF. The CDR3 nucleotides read TGTGCCAGCAGCCAGACGGGACTCTTTGAATCGCAGTATTTT. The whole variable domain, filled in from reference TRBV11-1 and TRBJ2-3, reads EAEVAQSPRYKITEKSQAVAFWCDPISGHATLYWYRQILGQGPELLVQFQDESVVDDSQLPKDRFSAERLKGVDSTLKIQPAELGDSAMYLCASSQTGLFESQYFGPGTRLTVL.

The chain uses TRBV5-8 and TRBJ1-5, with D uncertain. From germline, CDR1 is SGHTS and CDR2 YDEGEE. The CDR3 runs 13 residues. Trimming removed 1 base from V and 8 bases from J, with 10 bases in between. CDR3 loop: CASSLSPPEPQHF. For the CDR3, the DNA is TGTGCCAGCAGCTTGAGTCCTCCGGAGCCCCAGCATTTT.

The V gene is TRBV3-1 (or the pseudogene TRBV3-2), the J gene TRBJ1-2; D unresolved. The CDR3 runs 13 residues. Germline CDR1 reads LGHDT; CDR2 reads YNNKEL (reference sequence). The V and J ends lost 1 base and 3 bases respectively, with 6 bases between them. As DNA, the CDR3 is TGTGCCAGCAGCCAAGGGCAGGACTATGGCTACACCTTC. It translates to CASSQGQDYGYTF.

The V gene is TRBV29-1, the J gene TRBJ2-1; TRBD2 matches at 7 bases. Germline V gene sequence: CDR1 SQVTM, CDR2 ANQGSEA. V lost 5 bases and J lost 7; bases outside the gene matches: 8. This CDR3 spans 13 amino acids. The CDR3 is CSVSRSSGNEQFF. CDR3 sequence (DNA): TGCAGCGTTTCACGGAGTAGCGGGAATGAGCAGTTCTTC.

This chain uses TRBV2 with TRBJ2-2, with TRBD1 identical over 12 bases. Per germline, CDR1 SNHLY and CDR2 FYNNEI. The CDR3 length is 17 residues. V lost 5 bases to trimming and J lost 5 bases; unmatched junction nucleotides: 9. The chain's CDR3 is CASSSGQGARGTGELFF. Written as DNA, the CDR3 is TGTGCCAGCAGTTCGGGACAGGGGGCTAGAGGGACCGGGGAGCTGTTTTTT.

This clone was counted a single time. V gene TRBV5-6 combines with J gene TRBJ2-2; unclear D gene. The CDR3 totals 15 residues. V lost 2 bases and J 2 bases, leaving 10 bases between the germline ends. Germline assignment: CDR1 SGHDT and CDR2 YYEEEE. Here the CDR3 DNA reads TGTGCCAGCAGCTTAGTGGAGCGAAACACCGGGGAGCTGTTTTTT. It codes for CASSLVERNTGELFF.

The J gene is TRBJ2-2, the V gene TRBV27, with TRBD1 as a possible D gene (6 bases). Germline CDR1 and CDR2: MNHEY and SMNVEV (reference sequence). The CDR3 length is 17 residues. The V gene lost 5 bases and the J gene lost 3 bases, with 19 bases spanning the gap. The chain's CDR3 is CASSPSQGRDDTGELFF. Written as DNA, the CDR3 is TGTGCCAGCAGTCCGTCACAGGGCCGCGACGACACCGGGGAGCTGTTTTTT.

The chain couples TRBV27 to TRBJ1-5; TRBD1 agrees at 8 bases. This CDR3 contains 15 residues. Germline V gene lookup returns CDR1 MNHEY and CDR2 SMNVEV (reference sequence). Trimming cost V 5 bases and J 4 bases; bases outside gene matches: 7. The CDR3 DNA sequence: TGTGCCAGCAGTCCCCTAGGACAGGGTAATCAGCCCCAGCATTTT. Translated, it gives CASSPLGQGNQPQHF.